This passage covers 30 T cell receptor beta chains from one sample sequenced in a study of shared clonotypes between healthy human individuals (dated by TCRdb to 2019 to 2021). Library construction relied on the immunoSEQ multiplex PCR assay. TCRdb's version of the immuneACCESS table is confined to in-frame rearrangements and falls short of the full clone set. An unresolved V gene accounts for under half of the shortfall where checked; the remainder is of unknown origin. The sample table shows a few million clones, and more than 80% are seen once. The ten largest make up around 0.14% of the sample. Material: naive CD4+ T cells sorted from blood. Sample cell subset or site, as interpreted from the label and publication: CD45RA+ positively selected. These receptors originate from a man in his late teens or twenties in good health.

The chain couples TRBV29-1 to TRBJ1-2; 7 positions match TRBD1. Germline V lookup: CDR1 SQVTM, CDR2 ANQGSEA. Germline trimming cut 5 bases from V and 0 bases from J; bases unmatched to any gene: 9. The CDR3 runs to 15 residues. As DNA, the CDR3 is TGCAGCGTTAACGACAGGGAACGGACTAACTATGGCTACACCTTC. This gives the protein CSVNDRERTNYGYTF.

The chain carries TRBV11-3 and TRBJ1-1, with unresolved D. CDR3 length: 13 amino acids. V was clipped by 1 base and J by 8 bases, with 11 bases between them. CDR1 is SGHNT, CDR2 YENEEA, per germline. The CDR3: CASSLGPTREAFF. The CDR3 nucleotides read TGTGCCAGCAGCTTAGGCCCTACAAGGGAAGCTTTCTTT. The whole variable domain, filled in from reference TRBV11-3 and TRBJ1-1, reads EAGVVQSPRYKIIEKKQPVAFWCNPISGHNTLYWYLQNLGQGPELLIRYENEEAVDDSQLPKDRFSAERLKGVDSTLKIQPAELGDSAVYLCASSLGPTREAFFGQGTRLTVV.

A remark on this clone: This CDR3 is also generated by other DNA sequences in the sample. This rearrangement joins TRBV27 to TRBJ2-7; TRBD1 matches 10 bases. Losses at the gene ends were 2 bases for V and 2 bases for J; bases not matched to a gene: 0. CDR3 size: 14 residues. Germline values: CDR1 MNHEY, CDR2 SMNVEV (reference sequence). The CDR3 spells CASSLGQGAYEQYF. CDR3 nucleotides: TGTGCCAGCAGTTTAGGACAGGGGGCCTACGAGCAGTACTTC.

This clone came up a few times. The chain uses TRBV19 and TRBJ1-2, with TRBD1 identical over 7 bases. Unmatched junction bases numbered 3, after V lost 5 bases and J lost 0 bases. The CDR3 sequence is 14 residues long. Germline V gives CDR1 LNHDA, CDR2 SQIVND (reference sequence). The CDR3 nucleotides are TGTGCCAGTAGTCGGGACAGCACTAACTATGGCTACACCTTC. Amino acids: CASSRDSTNYGYTF. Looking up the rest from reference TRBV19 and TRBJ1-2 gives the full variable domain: DGGITQSPKYLFRKEGQNVTLSCEQNLNHDAMYWYRQDPGQGLRLIYYSQIVNDFQKGDIAEGYSVSREKKESFPLTVTSAQKNPTAFYLCASSRDSTNYGYTFGSGTRLTVV.

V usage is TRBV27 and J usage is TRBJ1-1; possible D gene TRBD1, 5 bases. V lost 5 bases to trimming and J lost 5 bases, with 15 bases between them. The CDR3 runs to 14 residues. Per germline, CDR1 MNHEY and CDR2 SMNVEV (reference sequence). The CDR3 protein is CASSATREGTEAFF. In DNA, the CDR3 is TGTGCCAGCAGTGCTACTAGGGAGGGGACTGAAGCTTTCTTT.

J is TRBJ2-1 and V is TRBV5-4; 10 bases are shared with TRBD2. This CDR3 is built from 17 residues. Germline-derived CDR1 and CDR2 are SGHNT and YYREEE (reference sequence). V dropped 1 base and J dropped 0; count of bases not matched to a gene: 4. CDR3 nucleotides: TGTGCCAGCAGCTTGATGAGCGGGGGGGTCTCCTACAATGAGCAGTTCTTC. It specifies CASSLMSGGVSYNEQFF.

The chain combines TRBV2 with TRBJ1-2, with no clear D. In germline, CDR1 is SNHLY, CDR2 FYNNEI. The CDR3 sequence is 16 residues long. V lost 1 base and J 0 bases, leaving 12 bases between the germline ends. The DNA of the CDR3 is TGTGCCAGCAGTGAAGAATCGATGATACCTAACTATGGCTACACCTTC. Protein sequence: CASSEESMIPNYGYTF.

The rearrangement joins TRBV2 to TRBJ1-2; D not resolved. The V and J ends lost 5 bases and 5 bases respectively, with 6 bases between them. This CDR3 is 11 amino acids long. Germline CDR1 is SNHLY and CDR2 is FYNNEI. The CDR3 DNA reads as TGTGCCAGCAGTCCGGAGTATGGCTACACCTTC. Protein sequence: CASSPEYGYTF.

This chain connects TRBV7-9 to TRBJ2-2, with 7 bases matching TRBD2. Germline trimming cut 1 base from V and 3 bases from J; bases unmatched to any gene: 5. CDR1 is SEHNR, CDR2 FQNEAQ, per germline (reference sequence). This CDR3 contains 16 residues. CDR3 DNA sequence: TGTGCCAGCAGCTTAGGGGAGGGCCTGTACACCGGGGAGCTGTTTTTT. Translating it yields CASSLGEGLYTGELFF.

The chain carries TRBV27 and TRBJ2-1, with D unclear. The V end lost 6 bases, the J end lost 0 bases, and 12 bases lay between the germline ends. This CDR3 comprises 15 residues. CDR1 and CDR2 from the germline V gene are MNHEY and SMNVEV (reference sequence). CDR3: CASSRTPSSYNEQFF. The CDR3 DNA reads TGTGCCAGCAGCCGGACGCCAAGCTCCTACAATGAGCAGTTCTTC.

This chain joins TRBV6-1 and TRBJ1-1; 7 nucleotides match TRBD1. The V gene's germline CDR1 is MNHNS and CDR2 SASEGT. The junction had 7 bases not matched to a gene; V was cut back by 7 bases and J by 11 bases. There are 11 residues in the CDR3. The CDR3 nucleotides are TGTGCCAGCATGATCGGACAGGAGGCTTTCTTT. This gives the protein CASMIGQEAFF.

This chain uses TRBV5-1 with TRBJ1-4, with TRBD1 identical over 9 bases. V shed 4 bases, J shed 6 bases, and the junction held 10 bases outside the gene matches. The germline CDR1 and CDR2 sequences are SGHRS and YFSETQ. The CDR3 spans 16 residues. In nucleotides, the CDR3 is TGCGCCAGCAGCAGAGGGGACAGGGAAGGCGATGAAAAACTGTTTTTT. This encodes CASSRGDREGDEKLFF.

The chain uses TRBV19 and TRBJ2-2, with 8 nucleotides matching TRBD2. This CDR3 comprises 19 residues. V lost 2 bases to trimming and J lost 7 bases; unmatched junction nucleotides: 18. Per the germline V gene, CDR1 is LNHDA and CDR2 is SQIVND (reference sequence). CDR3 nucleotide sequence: TGTGCCAGTAGTATACTCTGGACTAGCCGCCCAAACAAATACGGGGAGCTGTTTTTT. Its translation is CASSILWTSRPNKYGELFF.

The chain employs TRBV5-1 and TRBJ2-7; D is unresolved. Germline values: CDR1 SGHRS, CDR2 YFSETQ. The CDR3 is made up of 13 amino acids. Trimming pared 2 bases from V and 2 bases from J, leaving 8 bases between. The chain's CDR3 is CASSFSEAYEQYF. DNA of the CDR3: TGCGCCAGCAGCTTCTCAGAAGCCTACGAGCAGTACTTC.

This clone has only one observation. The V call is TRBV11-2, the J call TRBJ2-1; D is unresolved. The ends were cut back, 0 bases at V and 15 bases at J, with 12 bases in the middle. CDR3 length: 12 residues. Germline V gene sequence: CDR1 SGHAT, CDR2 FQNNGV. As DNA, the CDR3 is TGTGCCAGCAGCTTAGATAGACCCCCGGTGTTCTTC. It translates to CASSLDRPPVFF.

This CDR3 reads CASSPGRGITNTGELFF. The CDR3 DNA reads as TGTGCCAGCAGCCCAGGTCGGGGTATAACGAACACCGGGGAGCTGTTTTTT. This sequence joins TRBV11-2 and TRBJ2-2, with D possibly being TRBD2 (5 bases). The CDR3 is made up of 17 amino acids. In germline, CDR1 is SGHAT, CDR2 FQNNGV. V was pared by 5 bases and J by 0 bases, with 16 bases between.

The CDR3 region is CASSPPLTVNTEAFF. The CDR3 nucleotides are TGTGCCAGCTCACCACCCCTAACGGTGAACACTGAAGCTTTCTTT. The chain has TRBV18 and TRBJ1-1, with no clear D. The germline CDR1 and CDR2 sequences are KGHSH and LQKENI. V shed 0 bases and J shed 0 bases, with 8 bases lying between them. The CDR3 spans 15 residues.

CDR3 residues: CASSPSGSGTGELFF. The DNA of the CDR3 is TGTGCCAGCAGTCCTAGCGGATCAGGCACCGGGGAGCTGTTTTTT. The chain combines TRBV2 with TRBJ2-2; TRBD2 agrees at 7 bases. Trimming at V came to 5 bases and at J to 4 bases, leaving 7 bases not matched to a gene. The CDR3 runs 15 residues. Per germline, CDR1 SNHLY and CDR2 FYNNEI.

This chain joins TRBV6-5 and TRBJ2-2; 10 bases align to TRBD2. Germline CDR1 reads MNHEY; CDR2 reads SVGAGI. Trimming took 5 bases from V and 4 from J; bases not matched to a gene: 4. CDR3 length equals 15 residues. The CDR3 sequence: CASSQRLAGTGELFF. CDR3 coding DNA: TGTGCCAGCAGTCAAAGACTAGCGGGCACCGGGGAGCTGTTTTTT.

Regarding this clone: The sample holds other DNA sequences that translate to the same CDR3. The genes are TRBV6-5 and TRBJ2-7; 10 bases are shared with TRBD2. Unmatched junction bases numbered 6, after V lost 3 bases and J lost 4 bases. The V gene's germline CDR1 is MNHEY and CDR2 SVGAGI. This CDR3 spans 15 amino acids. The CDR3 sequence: CASSYGSGGAYEQYF. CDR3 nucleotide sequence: TGTGCCAGCAGTTATGGAAGCGGGGGGGCTTACGAGCAGTACTTC.

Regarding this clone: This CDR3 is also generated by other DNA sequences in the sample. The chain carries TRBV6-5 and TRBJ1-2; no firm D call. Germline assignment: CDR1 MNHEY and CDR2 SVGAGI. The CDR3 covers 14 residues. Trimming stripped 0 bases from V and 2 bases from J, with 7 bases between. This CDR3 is CASSYSRGNYGYTF. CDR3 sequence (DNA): TGTGCCAGCAGTTACTCGAGAGGGAACTATGGCTACACCTTC.

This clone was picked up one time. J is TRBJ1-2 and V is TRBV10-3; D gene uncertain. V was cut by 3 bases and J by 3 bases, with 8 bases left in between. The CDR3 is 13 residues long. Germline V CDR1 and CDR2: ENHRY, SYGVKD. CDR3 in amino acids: CAISEGFDYGYTF. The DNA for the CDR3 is TGTGCCATCAGTGAAGGGTTTGACTATGGCTACACCTTC.

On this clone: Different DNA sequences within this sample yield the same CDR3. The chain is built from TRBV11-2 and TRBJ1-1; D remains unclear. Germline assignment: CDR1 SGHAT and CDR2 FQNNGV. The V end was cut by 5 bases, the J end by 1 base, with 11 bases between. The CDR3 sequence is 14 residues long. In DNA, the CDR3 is TGTGCCAGCAGCCTAGGCGGCAGGAACACTGAAGCTTTCTTT. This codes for CASSLGGRNTEAFF. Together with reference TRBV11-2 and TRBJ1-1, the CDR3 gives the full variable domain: EAGVAQSPRYKIIEKRQSVAFWCNPISGHATLYWYQQILGQGPKLLIQFQNNGVVDDSQLPKDRFSAERLKGVDSTLKIQPAKLEDSAVYLCASSLGGRNTEAFFGQGTRLTVV.

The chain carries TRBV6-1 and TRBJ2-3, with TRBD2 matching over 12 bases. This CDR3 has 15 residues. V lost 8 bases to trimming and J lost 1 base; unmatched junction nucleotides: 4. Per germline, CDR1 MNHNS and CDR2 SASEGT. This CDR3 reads CASGRTSGGTDTQYF. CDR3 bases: TGTGCCAGCGGACGGACTAGCGGGGGCACAGATACGCAGTATTTT.

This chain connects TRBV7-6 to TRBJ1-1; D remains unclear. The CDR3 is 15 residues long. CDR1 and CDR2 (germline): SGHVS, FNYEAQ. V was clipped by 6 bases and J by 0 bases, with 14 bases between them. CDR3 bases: TGTGCCAGCAGTATCTCACAGCTAATGAACACTGAAGCTTTCTTT. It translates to CASSISQLMNTEAFF.

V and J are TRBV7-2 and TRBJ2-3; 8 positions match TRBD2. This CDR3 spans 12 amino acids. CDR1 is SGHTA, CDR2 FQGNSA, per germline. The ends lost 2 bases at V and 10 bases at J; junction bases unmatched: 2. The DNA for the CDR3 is TGTGCCAGCAGCTTATCGCGGGAGGCGCAGTATTTT. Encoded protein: CASSLSREAQYF.

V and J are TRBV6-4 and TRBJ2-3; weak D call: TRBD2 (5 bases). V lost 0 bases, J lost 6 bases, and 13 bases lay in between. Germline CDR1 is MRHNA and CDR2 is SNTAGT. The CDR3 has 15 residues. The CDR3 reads CASSDSMSSYDTQYF. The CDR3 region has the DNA TGTGCCAGCAGTGACTCTATGTCTAGCTACGATACGCAGTATTTT.

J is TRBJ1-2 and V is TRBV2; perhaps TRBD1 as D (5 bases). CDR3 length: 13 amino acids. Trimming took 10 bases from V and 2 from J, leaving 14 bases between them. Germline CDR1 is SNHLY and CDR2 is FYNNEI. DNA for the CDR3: TGTGCCACCGCCGGTGGGGGGAACTATGGCTACACCTTC. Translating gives CATAGGGNYGYTF.

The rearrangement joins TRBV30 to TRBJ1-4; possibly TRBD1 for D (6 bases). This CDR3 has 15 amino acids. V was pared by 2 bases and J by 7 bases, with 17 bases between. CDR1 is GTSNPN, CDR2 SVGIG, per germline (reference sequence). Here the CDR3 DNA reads TGTGCCTGGAGTTGGGGGGGCGGGCAGGCTGAAAAACTGTTTTTT. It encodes CAWSWGGGQAEKLFF.

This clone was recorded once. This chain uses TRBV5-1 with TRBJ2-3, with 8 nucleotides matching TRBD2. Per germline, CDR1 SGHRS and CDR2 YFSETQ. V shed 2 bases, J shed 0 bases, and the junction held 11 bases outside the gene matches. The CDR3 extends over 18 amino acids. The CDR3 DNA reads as TGCGCCAGCAGCTTTGGGCGGGGGGCTTTATCTAGCACAGATACGCAGTATTTT. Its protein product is CASSFGRGALSSTDTQYF.